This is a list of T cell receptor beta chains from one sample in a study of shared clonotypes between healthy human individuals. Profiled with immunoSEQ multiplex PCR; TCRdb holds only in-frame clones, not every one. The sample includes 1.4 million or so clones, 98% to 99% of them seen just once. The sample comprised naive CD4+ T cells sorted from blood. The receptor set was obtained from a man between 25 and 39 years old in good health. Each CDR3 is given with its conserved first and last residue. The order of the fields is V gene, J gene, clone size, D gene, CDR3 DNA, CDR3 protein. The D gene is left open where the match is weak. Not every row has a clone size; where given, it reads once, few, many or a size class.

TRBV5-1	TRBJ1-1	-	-	TGCGCCAGCAGCTTGTTGGCAGGGATTGGCACTGAAGCTTTCTTT	CASSLLAGIGTEAFF
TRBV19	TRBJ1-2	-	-	TGTGCCAGTAGTATACGGGGGAGTTATGGCTACACCTTC	CASSIRGSYGYTF
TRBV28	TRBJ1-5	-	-	TGTGCCAGCAGTGAAGCTGGGGGACGTAGCAATCAGCCCCAGCATTTT	CASSEAGGRSNQPQHF
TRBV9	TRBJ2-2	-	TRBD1	TGTGCCAGCAGCGCCGGGACAGGGCCATCCGGGGAGCTGTTTTTT	CASSAGTGPSGELFF
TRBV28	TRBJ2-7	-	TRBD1	TGTGCCAGCAGCTTCCGGGACAGGTATGCGGAGCAGTACTTC	CASSFRDRYAEQYF
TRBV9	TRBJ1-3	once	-	TGTGCCAGCAGCCCTCGTAACCCCGGGGGGCACTCTGGAAACACCATATATTTT	CASSPRNPGGHSGNTIYF
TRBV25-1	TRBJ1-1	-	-	TGTGCCAGCATGAATGTTGAGGTATTTTTGAACACTGAAGCTTTCTTT	CASMNVEVFLNTEAFF
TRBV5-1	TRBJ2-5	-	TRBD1	TGCGCCAGCAGCTTGGGGACAGGGGTTACAGAGACCCAGTACTTC	CASSLGTGVTETQYF
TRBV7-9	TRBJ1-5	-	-	TGTGCCAGCAGCTTAGCCCCGGGCAATCAGCCCCAGCATTTT	CASSLAPGNQPQHF
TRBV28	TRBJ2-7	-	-	TGTGCCAGCATCCCCCGGGGGAGCTCCTACGAGCAGTACTTC	CASIPRGSSYEQYF
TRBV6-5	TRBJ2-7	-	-	TGTGCCAGCAGTTACTCGAGGGGGGACTCCTACGAGCAGTACTTC	CASSYSRGDSYEQYF
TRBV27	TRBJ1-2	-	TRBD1	TGTGCCAGCAGCTGGACAGGGACAGGGGGCTATGGCTACACCTTC	CASSWTGTGGYGYTF
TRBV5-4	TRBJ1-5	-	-	TGTGCCAGCAGCTCGGGAGAGGGAGATCAGCCCCAGCATTTT	CASSSGEGDQPQHF
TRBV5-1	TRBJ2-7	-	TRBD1	TGCGCCAGCAGCTTTTTACAGGGGGCCGGGTACGAGCAGTACTTC	CASSFLQGAGYEQYF
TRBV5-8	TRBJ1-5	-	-	TGTGCCAGCAGCCAAGGACGTAGAGGTCTACAGCCCCAGCATTTT	CASSQGRRGLQPQHF
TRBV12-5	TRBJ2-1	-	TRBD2	TGTGCTAGTGGTTTATGGGTGGGGCTAGCGGGAGATGTTGAGCAGTTCTTC	CASGLWVGLAGDVEQFF
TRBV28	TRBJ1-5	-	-	TGTGCCAGCAGTTACTCAGGCGGGGGTAATCAGCCCCAGCATTTT	CASSYSGGGNQPQHF
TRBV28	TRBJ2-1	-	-	TGTGCCAGCAGCCCCGGGACTTATTACAATGAGCAGTTCTTC	CASSPGTYYNEQFF
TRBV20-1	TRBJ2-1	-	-	TGCAGTGCAAGTTCCTACAATGAGCAGTTCTTC	CSASSYNEQFF
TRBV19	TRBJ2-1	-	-	TGTGCCAGTAGTATCCCGCAGGGAAGTAGGAATGAGCAGTTCTTC	CASSIPQGSRNEQFF
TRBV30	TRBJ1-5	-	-	TGTGCCTGGAGCCCCCGACAGTTTAGCAATCAGCCCCAGCATTTT	CAWSPRQFSNQPQHF
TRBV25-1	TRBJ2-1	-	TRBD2	TGTGCCAGCAGTGAATCTCCCGGGAGGGCCCATGGTGAGCAGTTCTTC	CASSESPGRAHGEQFF